This entry features one TCR beta chain sequence. In the authors' methods: Reference gene primer amplification in the assay estimated nucleated cell counts. The repertoire was sequenced with immunoSEQ multiplex PCR; TCRdb's copy has only in-frame clones and lacks some. V and J calls and clone size follow that table, whereas D and trimming were derived from the DNA. The repertoire has more than 55,000 clones, approximately 90% of them found once; the top ten carry around a sixth. The entry originates in a study of blood T cell repertoires in COVID-19. Study summary: Sites in the United States, Italy and Spain provided acute and convalescent COVID-19 samples. T cells, B-cell-depleted T cells, or PBMCs provided the cDNA or gDNA that served as material.

Germline V gives CDR1 MDHEN, CDR2 SYDVKM. V was trimmed by 8 bases and J by 2 bases, leaving 15 bases between them. The length of the CDR3 is 14 residues. This chain uses TRBV28 with TRBJ1-2; tentative D call: TRBD1 (6 bases). The sequencing input was peripheral blood. This TCR was recovered from a man older than 75 with acute or convalescent COVID-19. The CDR3 region has the DNA TGTGCCAGCGCATGGGGGGGGCGGAACTATGGCTACACCTTC. Its protein is CASAWGGRNYGYTF.